This is a list of T cell receptor beta chains from one sample in a study of shared clonotypes between healthy human individuals. Here immunoSEQ multiplex PCR was the method, and the copy in TCRdb shows in-frame clones only, minus some. Of more than 900,000 clones detected, about four fifths appear once; the ten largest clones hold 0.55% to 0.7%. Sequences were obtained from memory CD4+ T cells from PBMCs. Source of these receptors: a man between 18 and 29 years old in good health. Some clones in this sample may be carry-over from other donors' samples. The CDR3 runs from the conserved cysteine through the conserved F or W. The order of the fields is J gene, V gene, clone size, CDR3 protein. Expanded clones get a size class; other rows say once, few or many, or leave the size out.

J: TRBJ2-1; V: TRBV29-1; size: -; CDR3: CSARLLAGGVNEQFF
J: TRBJ2-1; V: TRBV7-2; size: -; CDR3: CASSLRGGGPYNEQFF
J: TRBJ2-2; V: TRBV15; size: -; CDR3: CATSLSDITGELFF
J: TRBJ2-2; V: TRBV7-8; size: few; CDR3: CASSHLDRGAGELFF
J: TRBJ2-1; V: TRBV10-2; size: -; CDR3: CASSELASSYNEQFF
J: TRBJ2-7; V: TRBV28; size: many; CDR3: CASSLSLAQQYF
J: TRBJ2-7; V: TRBV2; size: -; CDR3: CASSPGGWEATTYEQYF
J: TRBJ1-2; V: TRBV19; size: many; CDR3: CASSISGTGDGGYTF
J: TRBJ2-5; V: TRBV2; size: -; CDR3: CASSSSGETQYF
J: TRBJ2-7; V: TRBV4-2; size: many; CDR3: CASSFRTGDSYEQYF
J: TRBJ1-4; V: TRBV7-9; size: -; CDR3: CASSLSRRQNEKLFF
J: TRBJ2-3; V: TRBV7-2; size: -; CDR3: CASSPDWTSTDTQYF
J: TRBJ2-2; V: TRBV5-1; size: once; CDR3: CASSLGIGGNTGELFF
J: TRBJ2-3; V: TRBV27; size: -; CDR3: CASSFGSQGATDTQYF
J: TRBJ2-3; V: TRBV2; size: -; CDR3: CASMVTSGIPTDTQYF
J: TRBJ2-7; V: TRBV5-1; size: -; CDR3: CASSLSSGVSYEQYF
J: TRBJ2-7; V: TRBV2; size: -; CDR3: CASSQKGEQYF
J: TRBJ1-5; V: TRBV6-4; size: -; CDR3: CASSDSRGGAGKSNQPQHF
J: TRBJ2-3; V: TRBV7-3; size: -; CDR3: CASSSTTDTQYF
J: TRBJ1-5; V: TRBV27; size: -; CDR3: CASSFSGTGYQPQHF
J: TRBJ1-5; V: TRBV7-2; size: few; CDR3: CASSFITGQGKHF
J: TRBJ1-2; V: TRBV19; size: -; CDR3: CASSPRTAYGYTF
J: TRBJ1-2; V: TRBV6-1; size: once; CDR3: CASSEVGTGYYGYTF
J: TRBJ1-5; V: TRBV2; size: -; CDR3: CASSFGGPGNQPQHF
J: TRBJ1-2; V: TRBV5-4; size: -; CDR3: CASSLKVSGFYGYTF
J: TRBJ1-5; V: TRBV28; size: -; CDR3: CASRRTGTYNQPQHF
J: TRBJ1-5; V: TRBV28; size: -; CDR3: CASKYSNQPQHF
J: TRBJ2-5; V: TRBV2; size: -; CDR3: CASIREGPGETQYF
J: TRBJ1-5; V: TRBV7-2; size: -; CDR3: CASSLISGNQPQHF
J: TRBJ1-4; V: TRBV19; size: -; CDR3: CASSRSLGQLNEKLFF
J: TRBJ2-1; V: TRBV6-5; size: -; CDR3: CASSHMYEQFF
J: TRBJ2-6; V: TRBV18; size: -; CDR3: CASSTMTGLMTSGANVLTF
J: TRBJ2-7; V: TRBV9; size: once; CDR3: CASSVLGQGASEQYF
J: TRBJ1-1; V: TRBV27; size: -; CDR3: CASSLLGLMGTEAFF
J: TRBJ1-2; V: TRBV28; size: -; CDR3: CASNVGGAGDYGYTF
J: TRBJ2-2; V: TRBV28; size: -; CDR3: CASSNTGLSGELFF
J: TRBJ2-7; V: TRBV5-6; size: few; CDR3: CASSLGGEAKYF
J: TRBJ2-7; V: TRBV19; size: -; CDR3: CASSRNRDISYEQYF
J: TRBJ1-5; V: TRBV4-2; size: few; CDR3: CASSQDEGTGQPQHF
J: TRBJ2-1; V: TRBV7-6; size: -; CDR3: CASSFLGRADNEQFF
J: TRBJ1-1; V: TRBV5-1; size: -; CDR3: CASSLTTGLTEAFF
J: TRBJ1-2; V: TRBV27; size: -; CDR3: CASSTPGQGVYGYTF
J: TRBJ2-7; V: TRBV6-1; size: -; CDR3: CASRTGSSYEQYF
J: TRBJ2-3; V: TRBV18; size: -; CDR3: CASSPPGGTQYF
J: TRBJ2-7; V: TRBV18; size: -; CDR3: CASSPGLAAGEQYF
J: TRBJ1-2; V: TRBV5-4; size: -; CDR3: CASSSKQGEGYGYTF
J: TRBJ1-2; V: TRBV30; size: -; CDR3: CAWSPKWGFGRYGYTF
J: TRBJ2-5; V: TRBV5-6; size: -; CDR3: CASSFREETQYF
J: TRBJ2-2; V: TRBV2; size: -; CDR3: CASVRITNTGELFF
J: TRBJ1-5; V: TRBV19; size: -; CDR3: CASTRGRGAQHF
J: TRBJ2-6; V: TRBV27; size: -; CDR3: CASSPYGQSGANVLTF
J: TRBJ1-1; V: TRBV29-1; size: -; CDR3: CSARIARDTEAFF
J: TRBJ1-3; V: TRBV5-6; size: -; CDR3: CASSLSGASSGNTIYF
J: TRBJ2-7; V: TRBV2; size: -; CDR3: CASSATGTSGRIYEQYF
J: TRBJ1-2; V: TRBV7-9; size: few; CDR3: CASSSVISGGYTF
J: TRBJ1-1; V: TRBV29-1; size: few; CDR3: CSVVQGAAEAFF
J: TRBJ2-5; V: TRBV6-5; size: -; CDR3: CASSPTGVETQYF